This T cell receptor delta chain stems from a study of gamma delta lymphoproliferative disorders and STAT genes (dated by TCRdb to 2017 to 2018). With respect to the entire study: The LymphoTrack Dx TCRG Assay was used to prepare gamma-chain libraries from at least 50 ng of genomic DNA. Because no corresponding Invivoscribe delta assay was available, delta-chain libraries were prepared according to the EuroClonality-NGS working group standard operating procedure. Within a larger immunophenotypic and STAT-mutation study, TCR gamma and delta CDR3 repertoires were profiled by deep sequencing in Tgammadelta lymphoproliferative disease patients and healthy controls. To confirm results, a couple of gamma-chain samples and every delta-chain sample were sequenced twice. Study-wide conclusions, independent of this receptor: Control T cells likely spanned varied maturation stages, while leukemic cells were skewed toward terminal effectors, potentially limiting patient-control comparisons. Nearly all major patient gamma and delta clonotypes were public, shared with at least one healthy donor; only two gamma clonotypes were private to disease. The authors noted that NGS specificity may be reduced at low frequencies, so the public or private nature of leukemic clones needs confirmation. When whole repertoires were clustered, patient gamma repertoires were grouped separately from healthy controls, whereas no separation between groups was observed for delta repertoires.

For TCR sequencing, genomic DNA was taken from peripheral blood mononuclear cells isolated from both patients and controls. As controls, about 23 healthy adult blood donors (median age around 63 years; about twelve males and roughly 11 females) were included and were matched to patients for age and sex. In both library methods, multiplex PCR was carried out with primers targeting conserved V and J regions of the TCR genes. Amplicons were purified, pooled and sequenced on an Illumina MiSeq platform. On the study's bioinformatics: V(D)J alignment, clonotype assembly and translation were performed with MiXCR, whereas functionality assessment and CDR3 repertoire analyses were performed with VDJtools. CDR3 was defined according to IMGT, and analyses were limited to productive sequences using functional genes, with ORF genes and pseudogenes excluded. A custom Python script searched for identical amino acid CDR3s of major clonotypes (frequency >=5%) across all patients and controls. Clonotype frequencies in patients versus controls were compared with a one-sided non-parametric Wilcoxon test. With CATT, TCRdb called clones again from the public reads; duplicate DNA rows were later joined. V and J calls and clone size were set by TCRdb, not the authors. This sample comprises about 1,100 delta-chain clones, 1.5% to 1.8% of them detected only once. The ten biggest clones cover about 71% of the sample.

This clone appeared many times. Its antigen is not yet known. This likely stems from a read error, as it lies one base from a far larger clone. The same CDR3 can be traced to other DNA sequences in this sample. Per the germline V gene, GEAIGNYY is the CDR1 and EKD is the CDR2. Trimming accounts for 4 bases at V and 0 bases at J, while the number of junction bases matched to no gene is 29. The CDR3 holds 23 amino acids from the cysteine to the phenylalanine. This entry keeps only the CDR3 DNA: 69 bases, framed from base 1. The rearrangement combines TRDV2 with TRDJ1; 9 middle bases align to TRDD3. Specimen: blood. This TCR was sampled from a human donor in good health. The DNA sequence is TGTGCCTGTGATACACGTGGGGCAATTACTGGGGGAGCCAGGCCCCCAAACACCGATAAACTCATCTTT. This sequence encodes CACDTRGAITGGARPPNTDKLIF.